The 31 T cell receptor beta chains below come from one sample, sequenced in a study of control samples from healthy donors and cancer patients. TCRdb's table, derived via immunoSEQ multiplex PCR, lists solely in-frame clones and lacks some. The table has fewer than 200,000 clones, about 90% seen once. The sequenced sample consisted of blood. Receptors originate from a woman in her forties or fifties in good health.

The chain employs TRBV9 and TRBJ2-2; 7 positions agree with TRBD1. The trim removed 3 bases at V and 2 bases at J, leaving 4 bases unmatched. Germline CDR1 and CDR2: SGDLS and YYNGEE. This CDR3 region has 15 residues. The CDR3 DNA reads as TGTGCCAGCAGCGCACAGGGGAGCAACACCGGGGAGCTGTTTTTT. It is translated as CASSAQGSNTGELFF.

This sequence joins TRBV21-1 and TRBJ1-1. TRBV21-1 constitutes a pseudogene. This CDR3 has 13 residues. In DNA form, the CDR3 reads TGTGCCAGCAGCAACCGAAGAAACACTGAAGCTTTCTTT. Residues: CASSNRRNTEAFF.

V gene TRBV6-5 combines with J gene TRBJ1-1; 7 positions match TRBD1. The CDR3 loop spans 13 amino acids. The germline V gene encodes CDR1 MNHEY and CDR2 SVGAGI. Trimming took 6 bases from V and 4 from J; bases not matched to a gene: 5. The DNA of the CDR3 is TGTGCCAGCAGGACAGGGTTGAGCACTGAAGCTTTCTTT. Protein product: CASRTGLSTEAFF.

This clone was seen a few times. The chain has TRBV28 and TRBJ1-3, with a tentative D call TRBD1 (6 bases). Per germline, CDR1 MDHEN and CDR2 SYDVKM. The CDR3 is made up of 14 amino acids. The V end was cut by 5 bases, the J end by 4 bases, with 12 bases between. The CDR3 protein is CASSMGTQGNTIYF. Here the CDR3 DNA reads TGTGCCAGCAGTATGGGGACACAGGGAAACACCATATATTTT. Supplemented by reference TRBV28 and TRBJ1-3, the full variable domain reads DVKVTQSSRYLVKRTGEKVFLECVQDMDHENMFWYRQDPGLGLRLIYFSYDVKMKEKGDIPEGYSVSREKKERFSLILESASTNQTSMYLCASSMGTQGNTIYFGEGSWLTVV.

This sequence joins TRBV7-3 and TRBJ2-1; D not resolved. Germline V gene lookup returns CDR1 SGHTA and CDR2 FQGTGA. CDR3 length: 15 amino acids. With 2 bases removed from V and 0 bases from J, the gap between germline ends came to 8 bases. The CDR3 DNA sequence: TGTGCCAGCAGCTTATCCCCGACCTCCTACAATGAGCAGTTCTTC. This translates into CASSLSPTSYNEQFF.

This clone was seen only a few times. This chain joins TRBV7-9 and TRBJ1-5; no clear D gene. Germline CDR1 SEHNR, CDR2 FQNEAQ (reference sequence). V was shortened by 5 bases and J by 10 bases, with 12 bases between the two germline ends. The CDR3 is 12 amino acids. The CDR3 is CASSTSALPQHF. CDR3 bases: TGTGCCAGCAGCACCTCGGCGCTACCCCAGCATTTT.

V and J are TRBV6-2 or TRBV6-3 and TRBJ1-5; 9 nucleotides agree with TRBD1. This CDR3 comprises 15 residues. CDR1 and CDR2 (germline): MNHEY, SVGEGT. J gave up 5 bases and V 2 bases, and 4 bases lay outside the gene matches. CDR3 residues: CASSYPGQGYQPQHF. In DNA form, the CDR3 reads TGTGCCAGCAGTTACCCGGGACAGGGCTATCAGCCCCAGCATTTT.

The chain recombines TRBV9 with TRBJ1-1; D not certain. Germline lookup yields CDR1 SGDLS and CDR2 YYNGEE. There are 13 residues in the CDR3. Trimming took 2 bases from V and 0 from J, leaving 5 bases between them. The CDR3 loop is CASSVYMNTEAFF. In nucleotides, the CDR3 is TGTGCCAGCAGCGTTTACATGAACACTGAAGCTTTCTTT.

This clone has a handful of counts. The V call is TRBV2, the J call TRBJ2-1; D is ambiguous. Deletions cut 7 bases from V and 8 bases from J, with 9 bases between. The CDR3 is 11 residues long. Germline V gene data show CDR1 as SNHLY and CDR2 as FYNNEI. In nucleotides, the CDR3 is TGTGCCAGCAACTCGGTCTATGAGCAGTTCTTC. Protein sequence: CASNSVYEQFF.

The CDR3 bases are TGTGCCAGCAGCGCCCAGACATCAGGCGATGAGCAGTTCTTC. It encodes CASSAQTSGDEQFF. The V gene is TRBV9, the J gene TRBJ2-1; unclear D gene. The CDR3 has 14 residues. V lost 3 bases to trimming and J lost 8 bases, with 15 bases between them. Germline V gives CDR1 SGDLS, CDR2 YYNGEE.

The V call is TRBV7-9, the J call TRBJ1-2; D remains ambiguous. V was clipped by 5 bases and J by 7 bases, with 20 bases between them. The CDR3 extends over 15 amino acids. Germline V gene sequence: CDR1 SEHNR, CDR2 FQNEAQ (reference sequence). The CDR3 loop reads CASSPEAAASSGYTF. Written as DNA, the CDR3 is TGTGCCAGCAGCCCCGAAGCGGCGGCGTCCTCTGGCTACACCTTC. Full variable domain (outside the CDR3, taken from reference TRBV7-9 and TRBJ1-2): DTGVSQNPRHKITKRGQNVTFRCDPISEHNRLYWYRQTLGQGPEFLTYFQNEAQLEKSRLLSDRFSAERPKGSFSTLEIQRTEQGDSAMYLCASSPEAAASSGYTFGSGTRLTVV.

This sequence joins TRBV4-3 and TRBJ1-3, with D unclear. The germline CDR1 and CDR2 sequences are LGHNA and YSLEER. CDR3 length: 16 residues. Trimming left V 0 bases short and J 1 base short, with 10 bases between. This chain's CDR3 is CASSQDFQVSGNTIYF. The CDR3 DNA reads as TGCGCCAGCAGCCAAGATTTTCAGGTATCTGGAAACACCATATATTTT.

V and J are TRBV29-1 and TRBJ2-7, with D tentatively TRBD1 (6 bases). The CDR3 spans 14 residues. V was shortened by 3 bases and J by 6 bases, with 18 bases between the two germline ends. Germline values: CDR1 SQVTM, CDR2 ANQGSEA. In DNA form, the CDR3 reads TGCAGCGTTGAGGGGCAGGGTGGGGGCTCCGAGCAGTACTTC. Amino acids: CSVEGQGGGSEQYF.

CDR3 region: CASSPQPSYNEQFF. In DNA form, the CDR3 reads TGTGCCAGCAGTCCACAGCCCTCCTACAATGAGCAGTTCTTC. The chain recombines TRBV28 with TRBJ2-1; D is ambiguous. The V end lost 5 bases, the J end lost 0 bases, and 8 bases lay between the germline ends. The CDR3 runs 14 residues. Germline-derived CDR1 and CDR2 are MDHEN and SYDVKM.

The rearrangement links TRBV10-2 to TRBJ1-1; the D gene is possibly TRBD1 (6 bases). Per germline, CDR1 WSHSY and CDR2 SAAADI. The ends were cut back, 8 bases at V and 7 bases at J, with 8 bases in the middle. This CDR3 contains 10 residues. The CDR3 region has the DNA TGCGCCAGCTCAGGGGATGAAGCTTTCTTT. Protein product: CASSGDEAFF.

The rearrangement joins TRBV7-9 to TRBJ1-2; a possible D gene is TRBD1 (6 bases). The CDR3 contains 15 residues. V lost 5 bases and J 0 bases, leaving 13 bases between the germline ends. Germline CDR1 and CDR2: SEHNR and FQNEAQ (reference sequence). The CDR3 loop reads CASSTRDIPNYGYTF. CDR3 sequence (DNA): TGTGCCAGCAGCACCCGGGACATCCCTAACTATGGCTACACCTTC.

Here the CDR3 DNA reads TGTGCCAGCAGTTCCCCCAGCCGTAGAAATGAAAAACTGTTTTTT. Translated: CASSSPSRRNEKLFF. The rearrangement joins TRBV6-5 to TRBJ1-4; D uncertain. The CDR3 is 15 amino acids. The germline gives CDR1 MNHEY, CDR2 SVGAGI. V was cut by 4 bases and J by 5 bases, with 14 bases left in between.

On this clone itself: Distinct nucleotide sequences in the sample also encode this CDR3. The chain carries TRBV5-1 and TRBJ2-5; no clear D. V shed 1 base and J shed 5 bases, with 3 bases lying between them. Germline CDR1 SGHRS, CDR2 YFSETQ. The CDR3 consists of 11 residues. For the CDR3, the DNA is TGCGCCAGCAGCTTGCAGGAGACCCAGTACTTC. Its translation is CASSLQETQYF. Variable domain in full (rest from reference TRBV5-1 and TRBJ2-5): KAGVTQTPRYLIKTRGQQVTLSCSPISGHRSVSWYQQTPGQGLQFLFEYFSETQRNKGNFPGRFSGRQFSNSRSEMNVSTLELGDSALYLCASSLQETQYFGPGTRLLVL.

This chain uses TRBV27 with TRBJ1-5, with 8 positions matching TRBD1. CDR1 is MNHEY and CDR2 is SMNVEV in the germline V gene (reference sequence). CDR3 length: 21 residues. V dropped 4 bases and J dropped 1; count of bases not matched to a gene: 21. The CDR3 DNA reads TGTGCCAGCAGTTACCCCCAAACTTTTACAGACAGGGGAAAAAGCAATCAGCCCCAGCATTTT. Protein sequence: CASSYPQTFTDRGKSNQPQHF.

This chain connects TRBV3-1 (or the pseudogene TRBV3-2) to TRBJ1-1, with 12 bases aligning to TRBD1. This CDR3 is 17 amino acids long. Germline V gene lookup returns CDR1 LGHDT and CDR2 YNNKEL (reference sequence). The V gene end was trimmed by 4 bases and the J gene end by 2 bases; junction bases not matched to a gene: 8. CDR3: CASSRTGTGGFNTEAFF. CDR3 sequence (DNA): TGTGCCAGCAGCCGCACCGGGACAGGGGGCTTTAACACTGAAGCTTTCTTT.

The chain combines TRBV18 with TRBJ2-2; TRBD1 matches at 8 bases. Losses at the gene ends were 0 bases for V and 4 bases for J; bases not matched to a gene: 7. CDR1 is KGHSH, CDR2 LQKENI, per germline. The CDR3 sequence is 17 residues long. The CDR3 here is CASSPPGTTGVTGELFF. The CDR3 bases are TGTGCCAGCTCACCACCGGGGACGACAGGGGTCACCGGGGAGCTGTTTTTT.

Comments on this clone: A read error may produce the germline difference seen at one junction end. The chain recombines TRBV3-1 (or the pseudogene TRBV3-2) with TRBJ2-3, with D tentatively TRBD2 (6 bases). The length of the CDR3 is 15 residues. Per germline, CDR1 LGHDT and CDR2 YNNKEL (reference sequence). CDR3 protein: CASTQEGASAYTQYF. CDR3 DNA: TGTGCCAGCACCCAAGAAGGGGCTAGCGCATATACGCAGTATTTT.

In this sample, this clone turned up once. The genes are TRBV7-2 and TRBJ1-5; D gene unclear. The length of the CDR3 is 13 residues. Germline CDR1 SGHTA, CDR2 FQGNSA. V was pared by 4 bases and J by 4 bases, with 8 bases between. The CDR3 DNA is TGTGCCAGCAGCTCGGGTCATAATCAGCCCCAGCATTTT. Encoded protein: CASSSGHNQPQHF.

V gene TRBV30 combines with J gene TRBJ1-1; a weak D match, TRBD1 (5 bases). The CDR3 consists of 14 residues. In germline, CDR1 is GTSNPN, CDR2 SVGIG (reference sequence). V shed 0 bases and J shed 1 base, with 9 bases lying between them. The CDR3 region has the DNA TGTGCCTGGAGTGTACGGCAGGGGAACACTGAAGCTTTCTTT. The encoded protein is CAWSVRQGNTEAFF. The whole variable domain, filled in from reference TRBV30 and TRBJ1-1, reads SQTIHQWPATLVQPVGSPLSLECTVEGTSNPNLYWYRQAAGRGLQLLFYSVGIGQISSEVPQNLSASRPQDRQFILSSKKLLLSDSGFYLCAWSVRQGNTEAFFGQGTRLTVV.

This clone was picked up one time. The chain combines TRBV5-5 with TRBJ2-3, with TRBD2 matching over 11 bases. The CDR3 has 14 residues. CDR1 is SGHKS and CDR2 is YYEKEE in the germline V gene (reference sequence). The J segment lost 6 bases and the V segment lost 7 bases, leaving 7 bases of the junction unmatched. The CDR3 coding sequence is TGTGCCAGCGCCGCCATAGCGGGAGGGGATACGCAGTATTTT. It translates to CASAAIAGGDTQYF.

This clone was counted once. Here the CDR3 reads CASSARRGGADTQYF. The CDR3 coding sequence is TGTGCCAGCAGCGCCCGGCGGGGGGGCGCAGATACGCAGTATTTT. V usage is TRBV9 and J usage is TRBJ2-3; 9 nucleotides line up with TRBD2. Germline values: CDR1 SGDLS, CDR2 YYNGEE. CDR3 length: 15 amino acids. Trimming took 3 bases from V and 4 from J; bases not matched to a gene: 6.

The chain carries TRBV7-2 and TRBJ1-1, with D maybe TRBD1 (5 bases). V was pared by 3 bases and J by 4 bases, with 12 bases between. Germline assignment: CDR1 SGHTA and CDR2 FQGNSA. This CDR3 has 14 amino acids. As DNA, the CDR3 is TGTGCCAGCAGCTTTGGGGCGAGGGGCACTGAAGCTTTCTTT. This codes for CASSFGARGTEAFF.

This clone appeared a few times. The chain carries TRBV11-3 and TRBJ2-1; the D gene is possibly TRBD2 (5 bases). The CDR3 is made up of 14 amino acids. Germline V lookup: CDR1 SGHNT, CDR2 YENEEA. V was clipped by 0 bases and J by 9 bases, with 12 bases between them. For the CDR3, the DNA is TGTGCCAGCAGCTTAGAAGGTCTAGCAGGTGAGCAGTTCTTC. This sequence encodes CASSLEGLAGEQFF.

The genes are TRBV6-5 and TRBJ2-7, with no clear D. V was cut by 2 bases and J by 3 bases, with 14 bases left in between. This CDR3 is built from 15 residues. Germline CDR1 reads MNHEY; CDR2 reads SVGAGI. The DNA of the CDR3 is TGTGCCAGCAGTTACGGCGGCTCTTACCTCTACGAGCAGTACTTC. The encoded protein is CASSYGGSYLYEQYF.

This clone appeared once. CDR3 nucleotide sequence: TGTGCCAGCAGCCAATCCCGGGACATCCTAAAACTGTTTTTT. Its translation: CASSQSRDILKLFF. The chain carries TRBV4-2 and TRBJ1-4; D is possibly TRBD1 (6 bases). The V gene lost 2 bases and the J gene lost 10 bases, with 14 bases spanning the gap. Germline V gene data show CDR1 as LGHNA and CDR2 as YNFKEQ. The CDR3 is 14 amino acids.

V is TRBV19 and J is TRBJ2-7, with 10 bases lining up with TRBD1. Germline assignment: CDR1 LNHDA and CDR2 SQIVND (reference sequence). This CDR3 has 14 amino acids. Trimming cost V 9 bases and J 1 base; bases outside gene matches: 6. The CDR3 loop reads CASGQGVQSYEQYF. The DNA of the CDR3 is TGTGCCAGCGGACAGGGGGTACAATCCTACGAGCAGTACTTC.